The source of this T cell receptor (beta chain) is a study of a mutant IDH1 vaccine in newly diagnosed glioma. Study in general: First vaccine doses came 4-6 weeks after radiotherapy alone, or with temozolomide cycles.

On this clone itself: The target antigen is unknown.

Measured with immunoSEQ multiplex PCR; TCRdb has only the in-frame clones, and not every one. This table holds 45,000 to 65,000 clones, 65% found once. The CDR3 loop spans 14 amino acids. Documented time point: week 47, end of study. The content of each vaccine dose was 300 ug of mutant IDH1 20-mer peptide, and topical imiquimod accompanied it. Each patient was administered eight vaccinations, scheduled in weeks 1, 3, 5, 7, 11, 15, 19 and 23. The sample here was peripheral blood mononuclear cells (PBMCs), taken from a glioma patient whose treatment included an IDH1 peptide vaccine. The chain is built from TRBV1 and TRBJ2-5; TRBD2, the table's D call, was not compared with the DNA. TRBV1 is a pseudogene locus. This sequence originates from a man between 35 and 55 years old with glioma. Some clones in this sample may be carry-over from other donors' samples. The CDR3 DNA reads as TGCACCAGCAGTCCGGACTGCCAGCTAGAAACCCAGTACTTC. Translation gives CTSSPDCQLETQYF.